What follows are 11 T cell receptor beta chains derived from one specimen sequenced in a study of blood T cells in healthy people across ages. With a J-beta primer mix and a sample-barcoded 5' primer, a second PCR ran roughly 7 to 11 cycles. TCRdb re-called the 5' RACE reads through MiXCR, storing one row per CDR3 protein. Here the sample spans some 900,000 distinct CDR3 sequences, about 48% being singletons. The material sequenced was blood. The receptors derive from a man aged 25 to 40 in good health.

The sample holds a few counts of this clonotype. The chain joins TRBV3-1 to TRBJ1-5; D is ambiguous. Germline V gene lookup returns CDR1 LGHDT and CDR2 YNNKEL (reference sequence). The CDR3 loop spans 16 amino acids. With 1 base removed from V and 0 bases from J, the gap between germline ends came to 10 bases. CDR3 coding DNA: TGTGCCAGCAGCCAAGCAGGAGGGTATAGCAATCAGCCCCAGCATTTT. Amino acid sequence: CASSQAGGYSNQPQHF.

Only a few counts were recorded for this clonotype. The V call is TRBV20-1, the J call TRBJ2-7, with a weak D call TRBD2 (5 bases). Germline V gene lookup returns CDR1 DFQATT and CDR2 SNEGSKA (reference sequence). The germline V and J ends were trimmed by 5 bases and 2 bases, with 19 bases remaining between them. This CDR3 is built from 15 residues. The CDR3 reads CSASPGLSTTYEQYF. CDR3 bases: TGCAGTGCTTCCCCAGGACTCTCTACCACCTACGAGCAGTACTTC.

This clonotype was observed many times. The V gene is TRBV6-5, the J gene TRBJ1-6; 8 bases match TRBD1. This CDR3 contains 19 residues. V was clipped by 0 bases and J by 7 bases; unmatched bases: 14. Germline values: CDR1 MNHEY, CDR2 SVGAGI. CDR3 DNA sequence: TGTGCCAGCAGTTACTCGAGTCTCACGGACAGGGTTAAGAATTCACCCCTCCACTTT. This gives the protein CASSYSSLTDRVKNSPLHF.

For this clonotype: This may arise from a read error, as a much more abundant clone is one base away. V usage is TRBV29-1 and J usage is TRBJ2-3, with D maybe TRBD1 (5 bases). This CDR3 spans 12 amino acids. Germline V gene lookup returns CDR1 SQVTM and CDR2 ANQGSEA. The CDR3 DNA is TGCAGCGTCAAGGGGCTCAGAGATATGCAGTATTTT. As protein: CSVKGLRDMQYF.

A few counts support this clonotype. The chain recombines TRBV7-9 with TRBJ2-1; no reliable D call. Looked up from germline, CDR1 is SEHNR and CDR2 is FQNEAQ (reference sequence). V was shortened by 6 bases and J by 2 bases, with 11 bases between the two germline ends. The CDR3 is 14 amino acids. The CDR3 DNA follows: TGTGCCAGCAGGCGAGACTCCACCTACAATGAGCAGTTCTTC. It codes for CASRRDSTYNEQFF.

V usage is TRBV12-3 or TRBV12-4 and J usage is TRBJ2-1, with TRBD2 identical over 9 bases. The CDR3 has 13 residues. V shed 3 bases, J shed 9 bases, and the junction held 3 bases outside the gene matches. The CDR3 nucleotides are TGTGCCAGCAGTTTTGGGACTAGCCTTGAGCAGTTCTTC. This sequence encodes CASSFGTSLEQFF.

The chain recombines TRBV3-1 with TRBJ2-3; 7 bases line up with TRBD1. V shed 7 bases and J 1 base; nucleotides not matched to a gene: 5. CDR3 length equals 14 residues. In germline, CDR1 is LGHDT, CDR2 YNNKEL (reference sequence). The CDR3 loop reads CASIGTAGTDTQYF. The CDR3 DNA follows: TGTGCCAGCATTGGGACAGCTGGCACAGATACGCAGTATTTT.

This clonotype has more than one count but fewer than ten. CDR3 amino acids: CASSGMRLAAYEQYF. DNA for the CDR3: TGTGCCAGCAGTGGGATGAGACTAGCCGCCTACGAGCAGTACTTC. The chain combines TRBV2 with TRBJ2-4, with 7 bases identical to TRBD2. The DNA matches TRBJ2-7 better at its end, which makes the J call doubtful. Germline loops: CDR1 SNHLY, CDR2 FYNNEI. This CDR3 region has 15 residues.

This clonotype was counted a few times. The chain links TRBV9 to TRBJ2-3; TRBD2 might be the D (7 bases). Germline V gene lookup returns CDR1 SGDLS and CDR2 YYNGEE. With 0 bases removed from V and 5 bases from J, the gap between germline ends came to 10 bases. This CDR3 contains 14 residues. The CDR3 protein is CASSVEGGLDTQYF. The CDR3 region has the DNA TGTGCCAGCAGCGTAGAGGGGGGGTTAGATACGCAGTATTTT.

The rearrangement uses TRBV2 and TRBJ2-7; 7 bases fit TRBD2. The J call may be faulty, since TRBJ2-5 better matches the DNA end. CDR1 SNHLY and CDR2 FYNNEI come from the germline V gene. CDR3 size: 13 residues. The chain's CDR3 is CAGNRDYGETQYF. CDR3 nucleotide sequence: TGTGCCGGCAACCGGGACTACGGAGAGACCCAGTACTTC.

The rearrangement joins TRBV6-5 to TRBJ1-1; unclear D gene. Trimming took 8 bases from V and 3 from J, leaving 10 bases between them. This CDR3 contains 12 residues. Germline CDR1 and CDR2: MNHEY and SVGAGI. The CDR3: CASLGWDTEAFF. DNA for the CDR3: TGTGCCAGCCTGGGCTGGGACACTGAAGCTTTCTTT.